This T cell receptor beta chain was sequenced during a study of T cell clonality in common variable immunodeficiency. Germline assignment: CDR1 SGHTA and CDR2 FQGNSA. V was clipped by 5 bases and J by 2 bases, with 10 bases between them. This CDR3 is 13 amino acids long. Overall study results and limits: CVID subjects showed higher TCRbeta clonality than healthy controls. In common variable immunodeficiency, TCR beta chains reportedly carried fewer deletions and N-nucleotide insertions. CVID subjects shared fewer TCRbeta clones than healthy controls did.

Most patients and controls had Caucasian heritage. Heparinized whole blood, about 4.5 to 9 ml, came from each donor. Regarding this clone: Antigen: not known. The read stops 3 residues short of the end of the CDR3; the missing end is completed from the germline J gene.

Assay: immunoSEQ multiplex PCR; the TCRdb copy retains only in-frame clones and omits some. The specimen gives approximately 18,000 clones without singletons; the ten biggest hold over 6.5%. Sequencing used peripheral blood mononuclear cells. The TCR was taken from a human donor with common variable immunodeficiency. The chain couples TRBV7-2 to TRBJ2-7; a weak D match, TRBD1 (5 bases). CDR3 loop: CASSTRAPYEQYF. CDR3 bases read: TGTGCCAGCAGCACCAGGGCCCCCTACGAG.